The 25 T cell receptor beta chains presented below share a single source sample, sequenced in a study of cytomegalovirus exposure and HLA in healthy donors. The data were produced by immunoSEQ multiplex PCR, yet TCRdb's version contains in-frame clones alone and is incomplete. The sample holds about 200,000 clones; around 88% are singletons and the top ten take about 2.7%. The material sequenced was PBMCs. All receptors come from a woman aged 18-35 years in good health and CMV-seronegative.

This clone was counted once. V and J are TRBV6-1 and TRBJ2-5, with 7 bases identical to TRBD1. After removal of 4 bases from V and 7 bases from J, the junction contained 15 bases not matched to a gene. CDR3 length: 16 amino acids. Looked up from germline, CDR1 is MNHNS and CDR2 is SASEGT. CDR3: CASSGPGQRIRGTQYF. CDR3 sequence (DNA): TGTGCCAGCAGTGGTCCGGGACAGAGAATACGGGGGACCCAGTACTTC.

V and J are TRBV27 and TRBJ1-1; 7 nucleotides agree with TRBD1. Trimming at V came to 4 bases and at J to 4 bases, leaving 9 bases not matched to a gene. The CDR3 is made up of 15 amino acids. CDR1 MNHEY and CDR2 SMNVEV come from the germline V gene (reference sequence). The CDR3 sequence is CASSYEQGPGTEAFF. The CDR3 region has the DNA TGTGCCAGCAGTTACGAACAGGGGCCGGGCACTGAAGCTTTCTTT.

The sample holds one count of this clone. The chain is built from TRBV30 and TRBJ1-2, with D perhaps matching TRBD1 (6 bases). Germline V lookup: CDR1 GTSNPN, CDR2 SVGIG (reference sequence). Trimming removed 5 bases at V and 4 bases at J, with 20 bases between. CDR3 length equals 15 residues. This chain's CDR3 is CAWGRTENKGYGYTF. DNA of the CDR3: TGTGCCTGGGGACGGACAGAGAATAAAGGCTATGGCTACACCTTC.

This clone was counted a few times. The chain couples TRBV7-9 to TRBJ2-5; D perhaps matches TRBD2 (6 bases). CDR3 length: 15 amino acids. Germline V gene sequence: CDR1 SEHNR, CDR2 FQNEAQ (reference sequence). The V and J ends lost 2 bases and 4 bases respectively, with 14 bases between them. The chain's CDR3 is CASSLISGIGETQYF. CDR3 nucleotide sequence: TGTGCCAGCAGCTTAATTAGCGGTATAGGAGAGACCCAGTACTTC.

The chain links TRBV19 to TRBJ2-7; D might be TRBD1 (6 bases). V lost 5 bases and J 1 base, leaving 9 bases between the germline ends. The CDR3 loop spans 13 amino acids. Per the germline V gene, CDR1 is LNHDA and CDR2 is SQIVND (reference sequence). The CDR3 region is CASSPGTSYEQYF. In DNA form, the CDR3 reads TGTGCCAGTAGTCCAGGGACATCCTACGAGCAGTACTTC. The variable domain in full, completed from reference TRBV19 and TRBJ2-7, reads DGGITQSPKYLFRKEGQNVTLSCEQNLNHDAMYWYRQDPGQGLRLIYYSQIVNDFQKGDIAEGYSVSREKKESFPLTVTSAQKNPTAFYLCASSPGTSYEQYFGPGTRLTVT.

J is TRBJ2-2 and V is TRBV7-3; D possibly corresponds to TRBD1 (6 bases). Germline loops: CDR1 SGHTA, CDR2 FQGTGA. Trimming shortened V by 7 bases and J by 1 base, and 7 bases separated the two germline ends. The CDR3 loop spans 13 amino acids. CDR3 bases: TGTGCCAGCAAGACAGGGAACACCGGGGAGCTGTTTTTT. Protein product: CASKTGNTGELFF.

V is TRBV27 and J is TRBJ2-6, with TRBD1 identical over 8 bases. V shed 3 bases, J shed 6 bases, and the junction held 10 bases outside the gene matches. CDR3 length equals 17 residues. Looked up from germline, CDR1 is MNHEY and CDR2 is SMNVEV (reference sequence). Here the CDR3 reads CASSLYQGTGVANVLTF. The CDR3 nucleotides read TGTGCCAGCAGTTTGTATCAAGGGACAGGCGTGGCCAACGTCCTGACTTTC.

The chain uses TRBV29-1 and TRBJ1-1; D is undetermined. V was trimmed by 4 bases and J by 0 bases, leaving 12 bases between them. The CDR3 has 14 residues. The germline V gene has CDR1 SQVTM and CDR2 ANQGSEA. The CDR3 sequence is CSVVPTAVNTEAFF. The DNA of the CDR3 is TGCAGCGTTGTGCCGACTGCCGTGAACACTGAAGCTTTCTTT. The full variable domain, completed using reference TRBV29-1 and TRBJ1-1, is SAVISQKPSRDICQRGTSLTIQCQVDSQVTMMFWYRQQPGQSLTLIATANQGSEATYESGFVIDKFPISRPNLTFSTLTVSNMSPEDSSIYLCSVVPTAVNTEAFFGQGTRLTVV.

CDR3 DNA sequence: TGTGCCAGCAAGACAGGGGGCTTGAACACTGAAGCTTTCTTT. This sequence encodes CASKTGGLNTEAFF. V usage is TRBV6-5 and J usage is TRBJ1-1; 10 nucleotides match TRBD1. CDR1 is MNHEY and CDR2 is SVGAGI in the germline V gene. Germline trimming cut 7 bases from V and 0 bases from J; bases unmatched to any gene: 2. The CDR3 is 14 residues long.

The chain is built from TRBV6-5 and TRBJ2-4; D is unresolved. Germline V gene lookup returns CDR1 MNHEY and CDR2 SVGAGI. V was clipped by 6 bases and J by 6 bases, with 12 bases between them. This CDR3 spans 13 amino acids. The CDR3 spells CASSSAGPNIQYF. For the CDR3, the DNA is TGTGCCAGCAGCTCGGCAGGCCCAAACATTCAGTACTTC.

This clone showed up just once. The chain is built from TRBV27 and TRBJ1-5; D is uncertain. The germline V and J ends were trimmed by 5 bases and 0 bases, with 11 bases remaining between them. The CDR3 runs 15 residues. Germline CDR1 is MNHEY and CDR2 is SMNVEV (reference sequence). The CDR3: CASSLSQYSNQPQHF. The CDR3 coding sequence is TGTGCCAGCAGTCTCTCACAGTATAGCAATCAGCCCCAGCATTTT.

The V gene is TRBV27, the J gene TRBJ2-3, with D possibly TRBD2 on 6 matching bases. Germline lookup yields CDR1 MNHEY and CDR2 SMNVEV (reference sequence). V lost 4 bases and J lost 4, with 15 bases in between. There are 15 residues in the CDR3. This CDR3 reads CASSSYTSLADTQYF. The CDR3 DNA sequence: TGTGCCAGCAGTTCCTACACTAGCTTGGCAGATACGCAGTATTTT.

The chain joins TRBV19 to TRBJ2-2, with D possibly matching TRBD1 (6 bases). Deletions cut 4 bases from V and 5 bases from J, with 17 bases between. The CDR3 sequence is 16 residues long. The germline gives CDR1 LNHDA, CDR2 SQIVND (reference sequence). The CDR3 nucleotides read TGTGCCAGTAGTACCCCCGGGACACTTGTAACCGGGGAGCTGTTTTTT. This translates into CASSTPGTLVTGELFF.

The chain employs TRBV29-1 and TRBJ2-2; 8 bases match TRBD2. The CDR3 loop spans 13 amino acids. Germline V lookup: CDR1 SQVTM, CDR2 ANQGSEA. V gave up 6 bases and J gave up 7 bases; unmatched junction bases: 7. This CDR3 is CSVVAGKVGELFF. CDR3 DNA: TGCAGCGTCGTAGCGGGAAAGGTCGGGGAGCTGTTTTTT.

The CDR3 here is CASSHSAGGGYNEQFF. CDR3 in DNA: TGTGCCAGCAGCCATTCAGCGGGAGGGGGCTACAATGAGCAGTTCTTC. The rearrangement uses TRBV4-2 and TRBJ2-1; TRBD2 agrees at 10 bases. This CDR3 spans 16 amino acids. Trimming removed 3 bases from V and 3 bases from J; junction bases left unmatched: 5. Germline V gene data show CDR1 as LGHNA and CDR2 as YNFKEQ.

V and J are TRBV10-3 and TRBJ2-3; the match to TRBD1 covers 9 bases. CDR1 is ENHRY, CDR2 SYGVKD, per germline. With 5 bases clipped from V and 3 bases from J, the junction kept 3 bases outside the gene matches. This CDR3 spans 14 amino acids. The CDR3 DNA is TGTGCCATCAGTATTGGGACAGGGACAGATACGCAGTATTTT. Translating it yields CAISIGTGTDTQYF.

V gene TRBV13 combines with J gene TRBJ2-1; tentatively, D is TRBD2 (7 bases). The CDR3 spans 17 residues. Germline assignment: CDR1 PRHDT and CDR2 FYEKMQ (reference sequence). Trimming cost V 5 bases and J 7 bases, with 24 bases left between them. The CDR3 DNA reads as TGTGCCAGCAGCACCCCTAGCGTAGGGGGGGAGGGGAATGAGCAGTTCTTC. It translates to CASSTPSVGGEGNEQFF.

The V gene is TRBV6-5, the J gene TRBJ1-2; D ambiguous. This CDR3 is 13 amino acids long. V lost 4 bases and J 0 bases, leaving 6 bases between the germline ends. The germline CDR1 and CDR2 sequences are MNHEY and SVGAGI. CDR3 region: CASSFSSNYGYTF. The CDR3 DNA reads as TGTGCCAGCAGTTTTAGTTCTAACTATGGCTACACCTTC.

The CDR3 bases are TGTGCCAGCAGTGAAGCGGACAGCGGATACGAGCAGTACTTC. Protein: CASSEADSGYEQYF. The chain links TRBV6-1 to TRBJ2-7, with a weak D call TRBD1 (6 bases). The CDR3 contains 14 residues. Trimming cost V 0 bases and J 4 bases, with 10 bases left between them. Germline V gene lookup returns CDR1 MNHNS and CDR2 SASEGT.

J is TRBJ2-1 and V is TRBV27; 7 bases are a match to TRBD1. Germline loops: CDR1 MNHEY, CDR2 SMNVEV (reference sequence). V trimming: 3 bases; J trimming: 8 bases; junction bases outside the gene matches: 4. The CDR3 is 13 residues long. The DNA for the CDR3 is TGTGCCAGCAGTTTCGAAGGGGGCCATGAGCAGTTCTTC. Translated: CASSFEGGHEQFF.

The rearrangement links TRBV5-6 to TRBJ2-7; 7 positions match TRBD2. Germline CDR1 reads SGHDT; CDR2 reads YYEEEE. This CDR3 contains 19 residues. V shed 4 bases, J shed 13 bases, and the junction held 32 bases outside the gene matches. DNA of the CDR3: TGTGCCAGCAGCAATATAAACGCAGGGAAACGGCTAGCGGAAGGTTGGGTTTACTTC. Residues: CASSNINAGKRLAEGWVYF. The whole variable domain, filled in from reference TRBV5-6 and TRBJ2-7, reads DAGVTQSPTHLIKTRGQQVTLRCSPKSGHDTVSWYQQALGQGPQFIFQYYEEEERQRGNFPDRFSGHQFPNYSSELNVNALLLGDSALYLCASSNINAGKRLAEGWVYFGPGTRLTVT.

V is TRBV5-1 and J is TRBJ2-5; D might be TRBD2 (6 bases). CDR1 and CDR2 (germline): SGHRS, YFSETQ. Trimming removed 7 bases at V and 3 bases at J, with 13 bases between. The CDR3 covers 13 residues. For the CDR3, the DNA is TGCGCCAGCCGCGGGACGGGAGAAGAGACCCAGTACTTC. This codes for CASRGTGEETQYF.

The chain employs TRBV4-2 and TRBJ2-3; the D gene is possibly TRBD2 (7 bases). Trimming removed 4 bases at V and 0 bases at J, with 11 bases between. The CDR3 has 15 residues. Per the germline V gene, CDR1 is LGHNA and CDR2 is YNFKEQ. CDR3 protein: CASSLGGLSTDTQYF. In DNA form, the CDR3 reads TGTGCCAGCAGCCTAGGGGGACTAAGCACAGATACGCAGTATTTT.

This clone appeared once. V gene TRBV28 combines with J gene TRBJ1-2, with 7 bases fitting TRBD1. Germline V gene data show CDR1 as MDHEN and CDR2 as SYDVKM. Unmatched junction bases numbered 6, after V lost 4 bases and J lost 4 bases. The CDR3 is 14 amino acids. The CDR3 sequence is CASSSGTVGYGYTF. CDR3 coding DNA: TGTGCCAGCAGTTCCGGGACAGTAGGCTATGGCTACACCTTC.

This chain joins TRBV9 and TRBJ1-1, with TRBD1 matching 11 bases. Germline loops: CDR1 SGDLS, CDR2 YYNGEE. V was clipped by 7 bases and J by 6 bases; unmatched bases: 2. The CDR3 is 12 amino acids. The CDR3 reads CASGQGASEAFF. The CDR3, as DNA: TGTGCCAGCGGACAGGGGGCTTCTGAAGCTTTCTTT.